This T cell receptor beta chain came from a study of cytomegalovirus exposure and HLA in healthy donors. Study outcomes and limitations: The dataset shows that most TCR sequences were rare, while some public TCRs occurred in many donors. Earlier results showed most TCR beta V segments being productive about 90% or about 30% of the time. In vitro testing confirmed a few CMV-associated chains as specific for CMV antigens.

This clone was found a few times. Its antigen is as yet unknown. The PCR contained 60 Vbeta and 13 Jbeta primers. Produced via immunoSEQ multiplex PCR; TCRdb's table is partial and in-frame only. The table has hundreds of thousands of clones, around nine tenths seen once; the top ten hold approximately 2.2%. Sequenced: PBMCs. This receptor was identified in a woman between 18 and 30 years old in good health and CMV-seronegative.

Here the CDR3 DNA reads TGTGCCAGCAGCCTCCAGGCCGGGACAGGGGGGGACACTGAAGCTTTCTTT. Translation gives CASSLQAGTGGDTEAFF. The chain recombines TRBV7-9 with TRBJ1-1; 11 bases fit TRBD1. The germline V gene encodes CDR1 SEHNR and CDR2 FQNEAQ (reference sequence). This CDR3 comprises 17 residues. V dropped 5 bases and J dropped 3; count of bases not matched to a gene: 11.